These T cell receptor beta chains were read from a single sample in a study of neurological immune-mediated disorders. TCRdb fed the 5' RACE reads into MiXCR, producing one record per CDR3 protein. Here the sample spans 46,000 or so distinct CDR3 sequences, about a tenth being singletons. Material for sequencing was PBMCs. All receptors come from a woman aged 40 to 50 with HTLV-1-associated myelopathy (HAM/TSP). The CDR3 runs from the conserved cysteine through the conserved F or W. Fields, in order: clone size, J gene, D gene, V gene, CDR3 protein, CDR3 DNA. A D gene is named only where the DNA matches it firmly. The size field is filled for only some rows; it gives once, few, many or a size class.

many | TRBJ2-7 | NA | TRBV7-9 | CASSLEGGGYEQYF | TGTGCCAGCAGCTTAGAGGGGGGAGGTTACGAGCAGTACTTC
many | TRBJ1-1 | NA | TRBV18 | CASSQGQNTEAFF | TGTGCCAGCTCCCAAGGGCAGAACACTGAAGCTTTCTTT
many | TRBJ2-5 | TRBD1 | TRBV6-5 | CASGTGSETQYF | TGTGCCAGCGGGACAGGGTCGGAGACCCAGTACTTC
many | TRBJ2-1 | NA | TRBV4-2 | CASSRRRDYSRVEFF | TGTGCCAGCAGCCGTAGAAGAGACTACTCTCGGGTGGAGTTCTTC
medium-sized | TRBJ2-3 | NA | TRBV29-1 | CSVDETRGSDTQYF | TGCAGCGTCGACGAAACAAGGGGGTCAGATACGCAGTATTTT
many | TRBJ2-7 | TRBD1 | TRBV4-3 | CASSHGQGGYEQYF | TGCGCCAGCAGCCACGGACAGGGGGGCTACGAGCAGTACTTC
many | TRBJ1-1 | NA | TRBV19 | CASSWVVNTEAFF | TGTGCCAGTAGTTGGGTCGTGAACACTGAAGCTTTCTTT
once | TRBJ2-3 | TRBD2 | TRBV12-3/TRBV12-4 | CASRVRGGSTDTQYF | TGTGCCAGCAGAGTCCGGGGGGGGAGTACAGATACGCAGTATTTT
many | TRBJ2-1 | TRBD2 | TRBV3-1 | CASSLQTSGGALTYNEQFF | TGTGCCAGCAGCCTACAGACTAGCGGGGGGGCCCTGACCTACAATGAGCAGTTCTTC
many | TRBJ2-7 | NA | TRBV5-1 | CASSLAINRVHEQYF | TGCGCCAGCAGCTTGGCCATAAACAGGGTCCACGAGCAGTACTTC
many | TRBJ2-1 | TRBD1 | TRBV7-2 | CASSFLPGQGTHNEQFF | TGTGCCAGCAGCTTCCTCCCGGGACAGGGGACTCACAATGAGCAGTTCTTC
NA | TRBJ1-1 | NA | TRBV6-5 | CASTQDRNTEAFF | TGTGCCAGCACCCAGGACAGAAACACTGAAGCTTTCTTT
many | TRBJ2-3 | NA | TRBV7-9 | CASSRSGNTDTQYF | TGTGCCAGCAGCCGAAGTGGCAACACAGATACGCAGTATTTT
many | TRBJ2-4 | NA | TRBV12-3/TRBV12-4 | CASSLAAQGIDKNIQYF | TGTGCCAGCAGTTTAGCGGCCCAGGGTATTGACAAAAACATTCAGTACTTC
many | TRBJ2-1 | NA | TRBV29-1 | CSVDVATSYNEQFF | TGCAGCGTCGACGTGGCTACCTCCTACAATGAGCAGTTCTTC
many | TRBJ1-4 | NA | TRBV7-2 | CASSLVWGRTEKLFF | TGTGCCAGCAGCTTAGTCTGGGGCCGAACTGAAAAACTGTTTTTT